This paragraph reports one TCR beta chain. Antigen specificity is unknown. The source of the sample is a study of radiation and T cells in renal cell carcinoma. Findings of the study overall: Top tumor clonotypes rose in blood 2 weeks post-radiation, then contracted. Without pretreatment biopsies, baseline tumor clonotype presence was undetermined.

Germline CDR1 SNHLY, CDR2 FYNNEI. The CDR3 covers 16 residues. Trimming cost V 4 bases and J 0 bases, with 16 bases left between them. Some clones are missing from TCRdb's copy, which holds only in-frame ones; the method was immunoSEQ multiplex PCR. The table includes some 46,000 clones, 70% to 85% detected once. Time point: blood 4 weeks post-SBRT, at nephrectomy. The treatment is: 15 Gy SBRT to primary tumor, nephrectomy 4 weeks later. The patient's renal cell carcinoma had clear cell pathology. The TCR sequence derives from a woman aged 70-85 years with renal cell carcinoma. The chain uses TRBV2 and TRBJ2-7; D is uncertain. The sequences come from blood, collected from a patient whose treatment included radiotherapy and nephrectomy. CDR3 protein: CASSGARVRNSYEQYF. CDR3 nucleotides: TGTGCCAGCAGTGGGGCTAGAGTTAGGAACTCCTACGAGCAGTACTTC.